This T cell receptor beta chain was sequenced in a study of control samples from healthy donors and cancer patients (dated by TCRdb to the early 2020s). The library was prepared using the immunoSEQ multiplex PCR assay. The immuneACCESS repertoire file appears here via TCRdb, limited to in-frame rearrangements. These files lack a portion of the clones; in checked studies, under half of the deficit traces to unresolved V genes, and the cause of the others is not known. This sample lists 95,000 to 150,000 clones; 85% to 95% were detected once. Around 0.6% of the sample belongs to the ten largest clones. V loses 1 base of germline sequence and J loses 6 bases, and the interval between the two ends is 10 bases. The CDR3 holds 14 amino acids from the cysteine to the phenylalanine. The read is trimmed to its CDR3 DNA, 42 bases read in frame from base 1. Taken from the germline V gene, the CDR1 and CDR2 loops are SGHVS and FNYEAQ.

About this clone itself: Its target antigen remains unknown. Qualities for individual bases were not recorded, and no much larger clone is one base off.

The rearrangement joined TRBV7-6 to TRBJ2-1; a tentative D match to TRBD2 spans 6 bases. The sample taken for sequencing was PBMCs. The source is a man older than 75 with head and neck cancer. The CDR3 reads CASSLVKTSNEQFF. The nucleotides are TGTGCCAGCAGCTTAGTTAAGACTAGCAATGAGCAGTTCTTC.